This T cell receptor (beta chain) was sequenced in a study of metastatic and nonmetastatic thyroid tumors. J lost 4 bases, V lost 4 bases, and 4 bases had no gene match. The CDR3 is 12 amino acids. The germline gives CDR1 DFQATT, CDR2 SNEGSKA (reference sequence). Thyroid surgery took place with no prior treatment in any patient. TCRdb re-processed the PCR reads through MiXCR. The table records roughly 42,000 clones, around 18% of them present only once. This clone has at least ten counts. The chain is built from TRBV20-1 and TRBJ2-7; 7 bases align to TRBD1. The sequence was collected from a female donor with papillary thyroid cancer or a benign thyroid nodule (not recorded which). Some clones in this sample may be carry-over from other donors' samples. Specimen: tumor tissue. The CDR3 DNA is TGCAGTGCTAAGACAGGGATGTACGAGCAGTACTTC. Its protein product is CSAKTGMYEQYF.